This T cell receptor beta chain was identified during a study of T cell repertoires in cytomegalovirus infection. Study information: Public signatures in TCR beta pointed to CMV infection and matching HLA type. Broader study findings: In two of eight donors, the top clonotype was HLA-C-restricted CMV-specific. Adding up the frequency of public TCR beta families identified people who carried CMV plus the relevant HLA.

Via MiXCR, TCRdb re-called the reads, giving one row per CDR3 protein. Among about 300,000 distinct CDR3 sequences listed, about a quarter were seen once. This clonotype was observed a handful of times. The antigen remains undetermined. The clonotype comes from a human donor in good health (CMV status not recorded). Some clones in this sample may be carry-over from other donors' samples. Specimen: PBMCs.

In DNA form, the CDR3 reads TGTGCCAGCAGTGAGAGCAGGGGGCGAATCTACCAGCCCCAGCATTTT. Its translation is CASSESRGRIYQPQHF. This rearrangement joins TRBV6-1 to TRBJ1-5; 8 nucleotides agree with TRBD1. The CDR3 contains 16 residues. From germline, CDR1 is MNHNS and CDR2 SASEGT. V was clipped by 3 bases and J by 7 bases; unmatched bases: 11.